Detailed here is one TCR beta chain. Original methodology: Using reference gene primer amplification, nucleated cell counts were estimated. Produced via immunoSEQ multiplex PCR; TCRdb's table is partial and in-frame only. The V and J calls and clone size were taken over from that table, and D and trimming were inferred from the DNA. The table lists tens of thousands of clones, 60% to 80% of them singletons. The data are from a study of blood T cell repertoires in COVID-19. Study context: Sites in the United States, Italy and Spain provided acute and convalescent COVID-19 samples. Nucleic acid was either cDNA or gDNA, and it came from T cells, B-cell-depleted T cells, or PBMCs.

Trimming cost V 8 bases and J 6 bases; bases outside gene matches: 8. The CDR3 consists of 14 residues. The chain is built from TRBV23-1 and TRBJ2-7; 12 positions agree with TRBD1. TRBV23-1 is an open reading frame, and its role is uncertain. The source is a human donor in a cohort sampled during active COVID-19. Material for sequencing was peripheral blood. CDR3 in amino acids: CASVRDRGLCEQYV. Written as DNA, the CDR3 is TGCGCCAGCGTTCGGGACAGGGGGCTGTGCGAGCAGTACGTC.